Sequencing of this TCR beta chain was carried out in a study of technical replicates of blood from a handful of donors (dated by TCRdb to about 2017). Concerning this clone: It has no known antigen specificity. Base-call qualities are not available, and no considerably larger clone is one nucleotide away.

The CDR3 runs 14 residues from the cysteine to the phenylalanine. The kept DNA is CDR3 alone, 42 bases in frame from the first base. Looking up the germline V gene yields CDR1 SGHAT and CDR2 FQNNGV. Cut back by 2 bases and 2 bases, the V and J ends lie 9 bases apart. Receptor amplification or capture employed the immunoSEQ multiplex PCR assay. The source is immuneACCESS, and TCRdb retained only in-frame sequences with V and J called. Part of the clones is not carried over; for the studies checked, unresolved V genes explain less than half of this, and the remainder is unexplained. For this sample the table gives tens of thousands of clones, of which around 97% were detected only once. Of the sample, over 0.2% falls within the top ten clones.

Sequenced: T cells isolated from PBMCs. The receptor comes from a human donor in good health. The receptor chain draws on TRBV11-2 and TRBJ2-5, and possibly TRBD2, on 5 matching bases. For the CDR3, the sequence is CASSLLREQETQYF. Read as DNA, the sequence is TGTGCCAGCAGCTTATTGAGGGAACAAGAGACCCAGTACTTC. The full variable domain, with segments outside the CDR3 supplied by the reference TRBV11-2 and TRBJ2-5 proteins, appears as EAGVAQSPRYKIIEKRQSVAFWCNPISGHATLYWYQQILGQGPKLLIQFQNNGVVDDSQLPKDRFSAERLKGVDSTLKIQPAKLEDSAVYLCASSLLREQETQYFGPGTRLLVL.